These 20 T cell receptor beta chains originate from one sample sequenced in a study of blood T cells in healthy people across ages (dated by TCRdb to between 2015 and 2016). Receptor amplification or capture employed 5' RACE. The sequencing machine was an Illumina HiSeq 2500. A second 7 to 11 cycle PCR used a sample-barcoded 5' primer and a J-beta primer mix. TCRdb redid the processing of the public reads, applying fastp at Q25 and MiXCR, and retained in-frame beta chains. Each CDR3 protein gets just one entry, which takes the most common genes and DNA from the rows behind it. The sample profile shows roughly 800,000 distinct CDR3 sequences; 58% of them were found once. The ten most abundant clones make up approximately 23% of the sample. Material: blood. These receptors were taken from a man aged 30 to 39 in good health.

The chain has TRBV13 and TRBJ2-1, with 14 bases matching TRBD2. This CDR3 has 16 amino acids. CDR1 PRHDT and CDR2 FYEKMQ come from the germline V gene (reference sequence). V dropped 2 bases and J dropped 9; count of bases not matched to a gene: 6. The CDR3 is CASSLTRTSGRIEQFF. CDR3 in DNA: TGTGCCAGCAGCTTAACCCGGACTAGCGGGAGGATTGAGCAGTTCTTC.

The chain has TRBV6-2 or TRBV6-3 and TRBJ2-5; D might be TRBD2 (5 bases). The V gene's germline CDR1 is MNHEY and CDR2 SVGEGT. V was cut by 5 bases and J by 5 bases, with 12 bases left in between. The length of the CDR3 is 13 residues. This chain's CDR3 is CASSIQRRETQYF. The CDR3 DNA sequence: TGTGCCAGCAGTATACAGCGGCGGGAGACCCAGTACTTC.

The rearrangement links TRBV29-1 to TRBJ1-2, with TRBD1 as a possible D gene (5 bases). Trimming shortened V by 6 bases and J by 5 bases, and 22 bases separated the two germline ends. Germline V gives CDR1 SQVTM, CDR2 ANQGSEA. This CDR3 is 15 amino acids long. CDR3 sequence (DNA): TGCAGCGTGGGGCTCGGTAGCGCGAGAGGGTATGGCTACACCTTC. Amino acids: CSVGLGSARGYGYTF.

This clonotype was seen a few times. The CDR3 loop is CSARDFTGVGNQPQHF. The CDR3 DNA is TGCAGTGCTAGAGATTTTACGGGAGTAGGCAATCAGCCCCAGCATTTT. V gene TRBV20-1 combines with J gene TRBJ1-5; D not certain. The length of the CDR3 is 16 residues. V shed 0 bases and J shed 2 bases, with 14 bases lying between them. Germline lookup yields CDR1 DFQATT and CDR2 SNEGSKA (reference sequence).

This clonotype has just a few counts. The chain uses TRBV2 and TRBJ2-1, with D possibly matching TRBD2 (5 bases). CDR3 length: 12 residues. CDR1 SNHLY and CDR2 FYNNEI come from the germline V gene. The ends were cut back, 3 bases at V and 7 bases at J, with 7 bases in the middle. CDR3 sequence reads: CASSDWRNEQFF. The CDR3 DNA reads TGTGCCAGCAGTGACTGGAGGAATGAGCAGTTCTTC.

This clonotype occurred a few times. J is TRBJ2-5 and V is TRBV5-1, with D perhaps being TRBD1 or TRBD2 (5 bases each). The CDR3 is 15 residues long. CDR1 is SGHRS, CDR2 YFSETQ, per germline. V lost 5 bases to trimming and J lost 1 base, with 15 bases between them. The CDR3 bases are TGCGCCAGCAGAACGGGACGGACAATCCAAGAGACCCAGTACTTC. Translation: CASRTGRTIQETQYF.

The chain couples TRBV20-1 to TRBJ1-2; tentative D call: TRBD1 (6 bases). Germline lookup yields CDR1 DFQATT and CDR2 SNEGSKA (reference sequence). The CDR3 loop spans 14 amino acids. The V end lost 4 bases, the J end lost 8 bases, and 20 bases lay between the germline ends. The CDR3 here is CSATQGGAGEGYTF. CDR3 bases: TGCAGTGCTACCCAAGGGGGTGCCGGGGAGGGCTACACCTTC.

The chain carries TRBV20-1 and TRBJ2-2; possibly TRBD2 for D (5 bases). V dropped 6 bases and J dropped 5 bases, with 10 bases sitting between them. The germline CDR1 and CDR2 sequences are DFQATT and SNEGSKA (reference sequence). This CDR3 is 12 amino acids long. Here the CDR3 DNA reads TGCAGTGCGGGAGCTGGGACCGGGGAGCTGTTTTTT. This encodes CSAGAGTGELFF.

This clonotype was counted a few times. This rearrangement joins TRBV29-1 to TRBJ1-2; D is unresolved. The CDR3 has 14 residues. Trimming left V 4 bases short and J 1 base short, with 13 bases between. Germline values: CDR1 SQVTM, CDR2 ANQGSEA. The CDR3 here is CSVGGFPYNYGYTF. DNA for the CDR3: TGCAGCGTTGGAGGTTTCCCCTATAACTATGGCTACACCTTC.

This chain links TRBV7-2 with TRBJ1-1, with 7 bases identical to TRBD1. V dropped 8 bases and J dropped 7; count of bases not matched to a gene: 13. There are 14 residues in the CDR3. Germline-derived CDR1 and CDR2 are SGHTA and FQGNSA. CDR3 region: CASATDFGTDEAFF. The CDR3 region has the DNA TGTGCCAGCGCCACAGACTTCGGGACAGATGAAGCTTTCTTT.

There are a few counts of this clonotype. J is TRBJ2-1 and V is TRBV6-2 or TRBV6-3; no firm D call. With 5 bases removed from V and 8 bases from J, the gap between germline ends came to 7 bases. The CDR3 contains 11 residues. Germline CDR1 MNHEY, CDR2 SVGEGT. CDR3 loop: CASSLSYEQFF. The DNA of the CDR3 is TGTGCCAGCAGTCTCAGTTATGAGCAGTTCTTC.

The chain joins TRBV4-1 to TRBJ2-1; 10 bases line up with TRBD2. The CDR3 is made up of 15 amino acids. CDR1 and CDR2 from the germline V gene are MGHRA and YSYEKL. Trimming at V came to 6 bases and at J to 7 bases, leaving 9 bases not matched to a gene. As DNA, the CDR3 is TGCGCCAGCAGTGTAAGCGGGGGGGCCTTAAATGAGCAGTTCTTC. This codes for CASSVSGGALNEQFF.

The rearrangement uses TRBV7-9 and TRBJ1-2; D call uncertain. V lost 5 bases to trimming and J lost 4 bases, with 11 bases between them. CDR1 is SEHNR, CDR2 FQNEAQ, per germline (reference sequence). The CDR3 is made up of 13 amino acids. The CDR3 sequence: CASSDGGPYGYTF. In DNA, the CDR3 is TGTGCCAGCAGCGACGGAGGCCCCTATGGCTACACCTTC. Variable domain in full (rest from reference TRBV7-9 and TRBJ1-2): DTGVSQNPRHKITKRGQNVTFRCDPISEHNRLYWYRQTLGQGPEFLTYFQNEAQLEKSRLLSDRFSAERPKGSFSTLEIQRTEQGDSAMYLCASSDGGPYGYTFGSGTRLTVV.

This clonotype came up a few times. The rearrangement uses TRBV7-6 and TRBJ1-6; 8 bases map to TRBD1. The CDR3 runs 14 residues. The V segment lost 6 bases and the J segment 6 bases; nucleotides outside the gene matches: 4. The germline CDR1 and CDR2 sequences are SGHVS and FNYEAQ. The CDR3 nucleotides read TGTGCCAGCAGGACAGGGGACACTAATTCACCCCTCCACTTT. Protein product: CASRTGDTNSPLHF.

The chain carries TRBV5-1 and TRBJ2-1, with 13 bases lining up with TRBD2. V trimming: 4 bases; J trimming: 0 bases; junction bases outside the gene matches: 13. CDR3 length: 20 amino acids. The germline V gene has CDR1 SGHRS and CDR2 YFSETQ. CDR3 sequence: CASSVRPGLAGRSSYNEQFF. CDR3 in DNA: TGCGCCAGCAGCGTCCGTCCGGGACTAGCGGGGAGGAGCTCCTACAATGAGCAGTTCTTC.

The chain links TRBV6-6 to TRBJ1-2, with 12 positions matching TRBD1. CDR1 is MNHNY, CDR2 SVGAGI, per germline (reference sequence). V dropped 6 bases and J dropped 4; count of bases not matched to a gene: 9. This CDR3 has 16 residues. The CDR3 reads CASRTGTGGGSYGYTF. The CDR3 DNA is TGTGCCAGCAGAACCGGGACAGGGGGCGGCAGCTATGGCTACACCTTC.

This clonotype was seen more than once but under ten times. The chain recombines TRBV7-2 with TRBJ2-5; TRBD2 aligns across 10 bases. V was clipped by 4 bases and J by 12 bases; unmatched bases: 11. CDR1 and CDR2 from the germline V gene are SGHTA and FQGNSA. The CDR3 has 14 amino acids. The chain's CDR3 is CASSSLAGEVVKYF. Here the CDR3 DNA reads TGTGCCAGCAGCTCGCTAGCGGGGGAAGTCGTAAAGTACTTC.

The rearrangement uses TRBV29-1 and TRBJ2-1; no firm D call. V was shortened by 0 bases and J by 13 bases, with 7 bases between the two germline ends. This CDR3 has 10 residues. Germline-derived CDR1 and CDR2 are SQVTM and ANQGSEA. The chain's CDR3 is CSVEEETQFF. CDR3 in DNA: TGCAGCGTTGAAGAAGAGACCCAGTTCTTC.

The chain couples TRBV7-2 to TRBJ2-5; 7 bases align to TRBD2. Germline assignment: CDR1 SGHTA and CDR2 FQGNSA. The CDR3 totals 14 residues. V was pared by 3 bases and J by 4 bases, with 5 bases of the junction left unmatched. The CDR3 region has the DNA TGTGCCAGCAGCTTTGAAGGGAGGGTAGAGACCCAGTACTTC. This encodes CASSFEGRVETQYF.

V usage is TRBV28 and J usage is TRBJ2-7; D is undetermined. The J call is in doubt because the DNA end fits TRBJ2-5 better. The CDR3 length is 16 residues. CDR1 and CDR2 from the germline V gene are MDHEN and SYDVKM. CDR3 bases: TGTGCCAGCACTCCCCGCGGAGTTCCCATTGGAAAGACCCAGTACTTC. Translating it yields CASTPRGVPIGKTQYF.